This TCR beta chain was identified in a study of T-cell reconstitution after alpha-beta-depleted transplantation in children. A TCRbeta library incorporating unique molecular identifiers was prepared. TCRdb re-derived calls from the PCR reads in MiXCR, one entry per CDR3 protein. The sample includes roughly 200,000 distinct CDR3 sequences, 7.5% to 9.5% seen only once; the top ten take 35%. The source material was PBMCs, mostly from graft donor cells, sampled 360 days after TCRalphabeta/CD19-depleted stem cell transplant. This receptor was identified in a male patient aged 2 to 9 who had a stem cell transplant for acute myeloid leukemia, so the T cells may come from the graft donor.

The DNA of the CDR3 is TGTGCCAGCAGTCCCCGAAGATGGACAGGGGCCATGAACACTGAAGCTTTCTTT. It codes for CASSPRRWTGAMNTEAFF. The rearrangement joins TRBV12-3 or TRBV12-4 to TRBJ1-1, with 9 bases identical to TRBD1. This CDR3 comprises 18 residues. The J segment lost 0 bases and the V segment lost 5 bases, leaving 13 bases of the junction unmatched.